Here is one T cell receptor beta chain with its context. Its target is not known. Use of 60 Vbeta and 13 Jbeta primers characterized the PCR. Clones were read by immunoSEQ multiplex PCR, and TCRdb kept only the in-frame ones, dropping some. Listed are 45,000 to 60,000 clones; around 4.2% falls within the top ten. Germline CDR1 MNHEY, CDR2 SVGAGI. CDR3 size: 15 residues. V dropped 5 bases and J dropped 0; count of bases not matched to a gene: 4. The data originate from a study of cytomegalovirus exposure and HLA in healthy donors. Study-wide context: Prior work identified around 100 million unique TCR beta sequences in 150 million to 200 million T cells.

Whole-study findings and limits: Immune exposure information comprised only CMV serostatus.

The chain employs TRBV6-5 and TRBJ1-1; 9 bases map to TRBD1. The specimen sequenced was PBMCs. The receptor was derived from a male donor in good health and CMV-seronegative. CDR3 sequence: CASSINRGLNTEAFF. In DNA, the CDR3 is TGTGCCAGCAGTATCAACAGGGGGCTGAACACTGAAGCTTTCTTT.